Below are 15 T cell receptor beta chains sequenced from a single sample in a study of T cells in Graves' hyperthyroidism and ophthalmopathy (dated by TCRdb to the late 2010s). Library construction relied on multiplex PCR. Sequencing used an Illumina HiSeq 2000. The TCR beta CDR3 regions were amplified from RNA transcripts. A first-round RT-PCR of the TCR CDR3 used the HTBI primer set with the Qiagen OneStep RT-PCR kit. Starting from the raw public reads, TCRdb applied fastp trimming at Q25, assembled clones with MiXCR and retained in-frame beta chains. When rows share a CDR3 protein, they turn into one entry using the most common DNA and genes. Here the sample has 250,000 or so distinct CDR3 sequences; about 16% occur a single time. The biggest ten clones account for under 35% of the sample. The sequenced sample consisted of blood. The source of these receptors is a woman aged 50 to 60 with Graves' hyperthyroidism that later progressed to Graves' ophthalmopathy.

In its sample, this clonotype was seen many times. The V gene is TRBV2, the J gene TRBJ2-7, with D unresolved. This CDR3 is 13 amino acids long. Trimming stripped 2 bases from V and 2 bases from J, with 7 bases between. In germline, CDR1 is SNHLY, CDR2 FYNNEI. The CDR3 DNA sequence: TGTGCCAGCAGTGAACCCAGAACCTACGAGCAGTACTTC. Amino acids: CASSEPRTYEQYF.

In nucleotides, the CDR3 is TGCAGTGCTAGAGGAGTATTGAGCAATCAGCCCCAGCATTTT. It specifies CSARGVLSNQPQHF. The chain is built from TRBV20-1 and TRBJ1-5, with D uncertain. Trimming pared 1 base from V and 1 base from J, leaving 8 bases between. This CDR3 comprises 14 residues. Germline V CDR1 and CDR2: DFQATT, SNEGSKA (reference sequence).

The chain couples TRBV20-1 to TRBJ2-2; 11 bases agree with TRBD2. This CDR3 region has 16 residues. The V and J ends lost 3 bases and 3 bases, in that order; junction bases with no gene match: 6. Germline-derived CDR1 and CDR2 are DFQATT and SNEGSKA (reference sequence). In DNA form, the CDR3 reads TGCAGTGCTAGCACCGGGACTAGCGGTTACACCGGGGAGCTGTTTTTT. Amino acid sequence: CSASTGTSGYTGELFF.

Regarding this clonotype: A much larger clone is a single base away; this may be a read error. This chain connects TRBV19 to TRBJ1-1; unclear D gene. Trimming took off 10 bases at V and 3 bases at J, with 15 bases between the two ends. The CDR3 totals 13 residues. CDR1 is LNHDA and CDR2 is SQIVND in the germline V gene (reference sequence). The CDR3 bases are TGTGCCACCATCGGACGGGTCTACACTGAAGCTTTCTTT. Translation: CATIGRVYTEAFF.

This clonotype was detected many times. The chain joins TRBV20-1 to TRBJ2-1; D not certain. Germline lookup yields CDR1 DFQATT and CDR2 SNEGSKA (reference sequence). The CDR3 has 17 amino acids. V gave up 3 bases and J gave up 3 bases, with 21 bases separating them. CDR3 sequence reads: CSARERLSVLVYNEQFF. DNA for the CDR3: TGCAGTGCTAGGGAGCGTCTTTCCGTCTTGGTCTACAATGAGCAGTTCTTC.

There are many counts of this clonotype. The chain employs TRBV12-5 and TRBJ1-1, with TRBD1 as a possible D gene (5 bases). The V end was cut by 4 bases, the J end by 7 bases, with 10 bases between. CDR1 is LGHNT and CDR2 is FRNRAP in the germline V gene. The CDR3 sequence is 12 residues long. The CDR3 DNA follows: TGTGCTAGTGGTTATGACAGTATTGAAGCTTTCTTT. Protein product: CASGYDSIEAFF.

This clonotype appeared many times. The CDR3 nucleotides are TGTGCCACCAGCAGAGTCAGAAGTCTCCACGAGCAGTACTTC. The encoded protein is CATSRVRSLHEQYF. This chain joins TRBV15 and TRBJ2-7; D gene unclear. V gave up 1 base and J gave up 5 bases, with 12 bases separating them. CDR1 is LNHNV, CDR2 YYDKDF, per germline (reference sequence). CDR3 size: 14 residues.

The J gene is TRBJ1-6, the V gene TRBV3-1; D uncertain. Germline CDR1 LGHDT, CDR2 YNNKEL (reference sequence). There are 14 residues in the CDR3. V gave up 0 bases and J gave up 6 bases, with 6 bases separating them. CDR3 in DNA: TGTGCCAGCAGCCAAGATCATGGTAATTCACCCCTCCACTTT. Translating gives CASSQDHGNSPLHF.

Comment on this clonotype: It may be a read error: a sequence one base away is much more abundant. The chain links TRBV20-1 to TRBJ2-7; D might be TRBD2 (6 bases). The V and J ends lost 0 bases and 8 bases respectively, with 20 bases between them. This CDR3 has 15 residues. Germline loops: CDR1 DFQATT, CDR2 SNEGSKA (reference sequence). The CDR3 sequence is CSARDWGAGLNKQYF. Here the CDR3 DNA reads TGCAGTGCTAGAGATTGGGGAGCGGGCCTCAACAAGCAGTACTTC.

The table lists this clonotype with many counts. V usage is TRBV5-1 and J usage is TRBJ1-5, with TRBD1 as a possible D gene (5 bases). V lost 1 base and J lost 0, with 11 bases in between. This CDR3 contains 16 residues. The germline CDR1 and CDR2 sequences are SGHRS and YFSETQ. CDR3 sequence: CASSLLGLDSNQPQHF. In DNA, the CDR3 is TGCGCCAGCAGCTTGCTGGGACTAGATAGCAATCAGCCCCAGCATTTT.

This clonotype was observed many times. The chain couples TRBV5-1 to TRBJ2-3, with 9 bases matching TRBD1. This CDR3 contains 15 residues. The V and J ends lost 0 bases and 1 base, in that order; junction bases with no gene match: 0. Germline lookup yields CDR1 SGHRS and CDR2 YFSETQ. This CDR3 reads CASSLGQGGTDTQYF. The CDR3 DNA reads TGCGCCAGCAGCTTGGGACAGGGGGGCACAGATACGCAGTATTTT.

V is TRBV15 and J is TRBJ2-1; 10 bases are a match to TRBD1. The CDR3 consists of 17 residues. Germline values: CDR1 LNHNV, CDR2 YYDKDF (reference sequence). Losses at the gene ends were 2 bases for V and 5 bases for J; bases not matched to a gene: 9. DNA of the CDR3: TGTGCCACCAGCAGACTAGGGACAGGGGTACGGCACAATGAGCAGTTCTTC. Translating it yields CATSRLGTGVRHNEQFF.

This clonotype was counted many times. The genes are TRBV7-2 and TRBJ2-1; 9 bases agree with TRBD1. The V gene's germline CDR1 is SGHTA and CDR2 FQGNSA. The length of the CDR3 is 15 residues. The V gene end was trimmed by 4 bases and the J gene end by 9 bases; junction bases not matched to a gene: 10. As DNA, the CDR3 is TGTGCCAGCAGCTACCCGGACAGGGGAAGGGTTGAGCAGTTCTTC. Residues: CASSYPDRGRVEQFF. The complete variable domain, with remaining parts taken from reference TRBV7-2 and TRBJ2-1, reads GAGVSQSPSNKVTEKGKDVELRCDPISGHTALYWYRQSLGQGLEFLIYFQGNSAPDKSGLPSDRFSAERTGGSVSTLTIQRTQQEDSAVYLCASSYPDRGRVEQFFGPGTRLTVL.

This clonotype appeared many times. The chain couples TRBV20-1 to TRBJ1-1, with D uncertain. The germline gives CDR1 DFQATT, CDR2 SNEGSKA (reference sequence). The V end lost 5 bases, the J end lost 2 bases, and 9 bases lay between the germline ends. The CDR3 is 12 amino acids. CDR3 coding DNA: TGCAGTGCTCGCAGAGATAACACTGAAGCTTTCTTT. It codes for CSARRDNTEAFF.

This clonotype was recorded many times. The chain joins TRBV6-2 or TRBV6-3 to TRBJ2-1; D is undetermined. V was shortened by 9 bases and J by 0 bases, with 15 bases between the two germline ends. Germline V gives CDR1 MNHEY, CDR2 SVGEGT. The CDR3 loop spans 15 amino acids. The CDR3 nucleotides are TGTGCCAGTAGTCCGCTAGACCGCTCCTACAATGAGCAGTTCTTC. Translating gives CASSPLDRSYNEQFF.